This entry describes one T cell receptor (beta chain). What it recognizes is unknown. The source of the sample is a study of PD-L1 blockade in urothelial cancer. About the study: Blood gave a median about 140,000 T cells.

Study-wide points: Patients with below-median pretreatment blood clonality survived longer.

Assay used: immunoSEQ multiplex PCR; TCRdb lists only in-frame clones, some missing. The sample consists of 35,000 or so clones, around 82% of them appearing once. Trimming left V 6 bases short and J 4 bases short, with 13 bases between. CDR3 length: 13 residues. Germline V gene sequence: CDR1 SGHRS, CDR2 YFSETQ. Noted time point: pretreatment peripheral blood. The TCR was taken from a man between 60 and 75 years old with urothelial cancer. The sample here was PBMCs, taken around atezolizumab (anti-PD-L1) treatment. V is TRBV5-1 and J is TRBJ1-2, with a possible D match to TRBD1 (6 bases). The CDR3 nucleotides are TGCGCCAGCACCCCGGACAGTGGCTATGGCTACACCTTC. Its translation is CASTPDSGYGYTF.